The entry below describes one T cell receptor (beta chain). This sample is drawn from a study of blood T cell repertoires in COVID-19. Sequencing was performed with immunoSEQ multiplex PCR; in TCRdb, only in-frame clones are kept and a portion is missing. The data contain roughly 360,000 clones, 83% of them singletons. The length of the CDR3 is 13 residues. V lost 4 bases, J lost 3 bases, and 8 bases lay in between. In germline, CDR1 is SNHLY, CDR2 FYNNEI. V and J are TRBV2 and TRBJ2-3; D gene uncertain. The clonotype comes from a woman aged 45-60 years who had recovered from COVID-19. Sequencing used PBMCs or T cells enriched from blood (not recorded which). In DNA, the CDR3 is TGTGCCAGCAGTGTTGCGTCAACAGATACGCAGTATTTT. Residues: CASSVASTDTQYF.